This T cell receptor beta chain appears in the sequencing data of a study of CD8+ T cells in alopecia areata. Study at large: The drug, tofacitinib, lasted 6 to 18 months, followed by 6 months off drug.

As part of sample collection, lesional scalp punch biopsies and peripheral blood were taken from alopecia areata patients. RNA was isolated and reverse transcribed to cDNA, the sequencing template. Using immunoSEQ multiplex PCR, the repertoire was profiled, and TCRdb retains in-frame clones only, with some absent. The profile shows approximately 140,000 clones, over 80% of them singletons. CDR3 length equals 14 residues. Trimming shortened V by 3 bases and J by 5 bases, and 12 bases separated the two germline ends. The V gene's germline CDR1 is SGDLS and CDR2 YYNGEE. This clone was found once. The clonotype comes from a human donor with alopecia areata. The gene calls are TRBV9 and TRBJ2-4; no firm D call. The sequences come from CD8+ T cells sorted from blood, collected at week 0. In DNA form, the CDR3 reads TGTGCCAGCAGCGCCACTCGGAACCAAAACATTCAGTACTTC. It encodes CASSATRNQNIQYF. Full variable domain (missing parts from reference TRBV9 and TRBJ2-4): DSGVTQTPKHLITATGQRVTLRCSPRSGDLSVYWYQQSLDQGLQFLIQYYNGEERAKGNILERFSAQQFPDLHSELNLSSLELGDSALYFCASSATRNQNIQYFGAGTRLSVL.